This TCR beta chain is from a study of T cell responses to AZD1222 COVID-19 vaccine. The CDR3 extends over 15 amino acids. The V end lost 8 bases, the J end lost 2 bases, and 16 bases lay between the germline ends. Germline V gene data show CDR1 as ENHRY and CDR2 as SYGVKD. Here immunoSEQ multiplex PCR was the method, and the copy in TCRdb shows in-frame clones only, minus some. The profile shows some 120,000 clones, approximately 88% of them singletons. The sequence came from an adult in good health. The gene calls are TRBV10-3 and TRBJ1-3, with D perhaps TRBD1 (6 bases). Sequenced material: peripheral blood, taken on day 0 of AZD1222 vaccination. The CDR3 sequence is CAISDNGGPGNTIYF. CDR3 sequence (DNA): TGTGCCATCTCGGACAACGGGGGCCCTGGAAACACCATATATTTT.